This T cell receptor beta chain was documented in a study of CD8 T cells in ankylosing spondylitis. Whole-study results and caveats: A CD8+ phenotype characterized the disease-linked clones, which were relatively rare in peripheral blood. Both synovial fluid and blood in reactive arthritis had previously been reported to carry some motif variants. It was reported that disease-linked clones were significantly enriched in matched ankylosing spondylitis synovial fluid. Among TCR beta sequences, a motif of several highly homologous variants appeared characteristic of ankylosing spondylitis blood.

About this clonotype itself: Its specificity is not known.

5'-RACE, quantitative and with molecular barcodes, yielded the TCR beta libraries. MiXCR was run by TCRdb on the 5' RACE reads, yielding one entry per CDR3 protein. The sample includes 800,000 to 900,000 distinct CDR3 sequences, around 11% of them seen just once. This CDR3 has 12 residues. CDR1 DFQATT and CDR2 SNEGSKA come from the germline V gene (reference sequence). The clonotype was recovered from a male donor with ankylosing spondylitis. The sequenced sample consisted of blood, either unsorted or a sorted T cell fraction (not recorded which). The rearrangement links TRBV20-1 to TRBJ2-7, with D perhaps matching TRBD1 (5 bases). CDR3 loop: CRAQQGSYEQYF. The CDR3 DNA follows: TGCAGGGCCCAGCAGGGAAGCTACGAGCAGTACTTC.